This record covers a single T cell receptor (beta chain). Its binding antigen is unknown. No qualities accompany the bases; no much larger clone lies one base away. The approximately 39 donors, aged about 6 to 90 years, were systemically healthy Caucasian individuals from Russia. Approximately 9.3 milliliters of peripheral blood were collected from each donor into EDTA-treated Vacutainer tubes. Ficoll-Paque density-gradient centrifugation was used to isolate PBMCs, with at least 7 million per sample. Total RNA, at least 5 micrograms per sample, was extracted from PBMCs with Trizol reagent. For every donor, flow cytometry on a PBMC aliquot measured the percentage of naive CD45RAhigh/CD27high T cells. The library was produced with 5' RACE. The run used an Illumina HiSeq 2500. A second PCR of about 7 to 12 cycles was run with a J-beta primer mix and a sample-barcoded 5' primer. A template-switch 5' adaptor carrying 12 random nucleotides introduced a unique molecular identifier onto each TCR beta cDNA molecule. At least 3 million CDR3-containing paired-end reads were obtained from each sample. First-strand cDNA was synthesized from all RNA with the Mint cDNA synthesis kit, primed by a TRBC-specific oligonucleotide. Following uracil-DNA glycosylase treatment, all cDNA underwent a first 18-cycle PCR with the universal primers M1SS and BC2_uni_R. In the authors' own workflow: For normalization, 1 million high-quality reads were randomly selected from each sample, with every read carrying a distinct molecular identifier. Reads sharing molecular identifiers were discarded rather than binned into consensus sequences. CDR3 identification, clonotype clustering and error correction used MiTCR with a Q25 quality threshold and the strictest error-elimination algorithm. Lower-bound total TCR beta diversity was estimated with a nonparametric unseen species model using Euler transformation. In-frame beta chains were kept once TCRdb had trimmed the public reads at Q25 with fastp and called clones with MiXCR. A single entry per CDR3 protein holds the most common genes and DNA from its merged rows. Here the V and J calls rest on TCRdb's processing, not on the authors' analysis. Recorded for this sample are hundreds of thousands of distinct CDR3 sequences; nearly 60% of them occurred a single time. Jointly, the top ten make up about 20% of the sample.

The data derive from a study of blood T cells in healthy people across ages (dated by TCRdb to 2014 to 2015). Some background on the complete study: In model experiments, template switching captured about one uniquely barcoded TCR beta cDNA molecule for every two T cells. To track age-related changes in TCR beta repertoire diversity, the study relied on deep sequencing normalized with unique cDNA molecular identifiers. Donors were grouped into four age groups: young (average about 15 years), middle-aged (39), aged (62) and long-lived (about 89). To avoid experimental bias, donors of different ages were distributed randomly across sequencing lanes. Using the same blood draw, the study looked at two additional independent replicas of 1 million unique cDNA reads for two donors, one aged 18 to 30 and the other aged 80 or older. General conclusions and limits of the study: Observed TCR beta diversity per million T cells fell roughly linearly with age, and a significant reduction was already apparent by age roughly 40. Bulk unsorted PBMC profiling prevented conclusive comparison of naive and antigen-experienced compartments. Estimates of total diversity based on one million sequenced T cells were regarded as lower bounds and as underestimates. The percentage of naive T cells measured by flow cytometry correlated strongly with observed TCR beta diversity. The long-lived group showed more naive CD4+ T cells, fewer expanded clones and increased TCR diversity than the aged group, suggesting age selection. Donor CMV infection status was unknown, potentially confounding age-related changes in expanded clonotypes.

According to the germline V gene, CDR1 reads SGHTA and CDR2 reads FQGNSA. A distance of 14 bases separates the germline ends of V and J, which lose 5 bases and 6 bases respectively. From the cysteine through the phenylalanine, the CDR3 covers 14 amino acids. Only the CDR3 portion is preserved as DNA: 42 bases, with reading frame beginning at the first base. The sample comprised blood. The TCR originated in a man aged 25 to 45 in good health. The chain is made from TRBV7-2 and TRBJ2-1, with a tentative D gene TRBD1 over 5 matching bases. The CDR3 reads as follows: CASSIRTSRNEQFF. DNA sequence: TGTGCCAGCAGCATAAGGACATCTCGCAATGAGCAGTTCTTC.